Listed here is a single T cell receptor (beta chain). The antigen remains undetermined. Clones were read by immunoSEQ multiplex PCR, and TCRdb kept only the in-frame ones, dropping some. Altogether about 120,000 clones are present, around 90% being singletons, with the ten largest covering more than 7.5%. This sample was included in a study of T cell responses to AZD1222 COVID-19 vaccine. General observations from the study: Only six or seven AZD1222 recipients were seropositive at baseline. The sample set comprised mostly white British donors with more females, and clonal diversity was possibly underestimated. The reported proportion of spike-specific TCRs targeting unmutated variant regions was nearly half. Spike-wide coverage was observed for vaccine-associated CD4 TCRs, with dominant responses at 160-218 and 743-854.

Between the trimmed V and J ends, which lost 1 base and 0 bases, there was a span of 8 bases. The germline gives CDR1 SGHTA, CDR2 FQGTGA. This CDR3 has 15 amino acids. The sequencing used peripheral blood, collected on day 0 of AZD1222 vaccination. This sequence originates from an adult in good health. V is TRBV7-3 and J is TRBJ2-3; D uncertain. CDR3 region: CASSLNSRSTDTQYF. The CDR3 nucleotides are TGTGCCAGCAGCTTAAACAGTAGAAGCACAGATACGCAGTATTTT.